These 32 T cell receptor beta chains were all obtained from the same sample, sequenced in a study of blood T cell repertoires in COVID-19. Sequencing used immunoSEQ multiplex PCR; TCRdb keeps in-frame clones, though not all of them. The sample includes about 120,000 clones, 85% of them seen just once. Sequenced material: peripheral blood. All receptors come from a woman older than 75 with acute or convalescent COVID-19.

The CDR3 DNA is TGCGCCAGCTCGCTGACAGGTCTCACTGGAAACACCATATATTTT. This encodes CASSLTGLTGNTIYF. The chain couples TRBV5-1 to TRBJ1-3, with D possibly being TRBD1 (6 bases). Germline V CDR1 and CDR2: SGHRS, YFSETQ. The V end lost 7 bases, the J end lost 2 bases, and 16 bases lay between the germline ends. The CDR3 has 15 amino acids.

This sequence joins TRBV7-2 and TRBJ1-5; D remains ambiguous. The V gene lost 5 bases and the J gene lost 4 bases, with 9 bases spanning the gap. Germline V gives CDR1 SGHTA, CDR2 FQGNSA. The CDR3 spans 13 residues. The CDR3 region has the DNA TGTGCCAGCAGCGAGGGCGGGAATCAGCCCCAGCATTTT. Translated: CASSEGGNQPQHF.

The chain recombines TRBV11-1 with TRBJ2-1; a weak D match, TRBD2 (6 bases). Trimming pared 2 bases from V and 8 bases from J, leaving 16 bases between. The CDR3 runs 15 residues. Germline V CDR1 and CDR2: SGHAT, FQDESV (reference sequence). This CDR3 is CASSLNLAFSDEQFF. In nucleotides, the CDR3 is TGTGCCAGCAGCTTAAATCTAGCGTTTTCGGATGAGCAGTTCTTC.

As regards this clone: At one of its ends the junction is not consistent with the germline gene, which may arise from a read error. The chain's CDR3 is CTGTSGNNEQFF. CDR3 nucleotide sequence: TGCACCGGGACTAGCGGAAACAATGAGCAGTTCTTC. The chain combines TRBV6-4 with TRBJ2-1; 11 bases map to TRBD2. The CDR3 is made up of 12 amino acids. CDR1 and CDR2 (germline): MRHNA, SNTAGT.

The chain joins TRBV19 to TRBJ1-3; 11 bases align to TRBD1. This CDR3 has 16 residues. V gave up 9 bases and J gave up 5 bases; unmatched junction bases: 12. Germline lookup yields CDR1 LNHDA and CDR2 SQIVND (reference sequence). Here the CDR3 reads CASHKLDRGLRNTIYF. The CDR3, as DNA: TGTGCCAGCCACAAGTTGGACAGGGGGCTCCGAAACACCATATATTTT. The variable domain in full, with the rest retrieved from reference TRBV19 and TRBJ1-3, is DGGITQSPKYLFRKEGQNVTLSCEQNLNHDAMYWYRQDPGQGLRLIYYSQIVNDFQKGDIAEGYSVSREKKESFPLTVTSAQKNPTAFYLCASHKLDRGLRNTIYFGEGSWLTVV.

The chain carries TRBV19 and TRBJ1-3; a possible D gene is TRBD1 (5 bases). The V end lost 2 bases, the J end lost 4 bases, and 12 bases lay between the germline ends. The germline V gene encodes CDR1 LNHDA and CDR2 SQIVND (reference sequence). The CDR3 covers 15 residues. The CDR3 reads CASSILRGRGNTIYF. CDR3 bases: TGTGCCAGTAGTATACTCCGGGGGAGAGGAAACACCATATATTTT.

The gene calls are TRBV2 and TRBJ1-5; no reliable D call. The length of the CDR3 is 13 residues. With 3 bases removed from V and 9 bases from J, the gap between germline ends came to 12 bases. The germline V gene encodes CDR1 SNHLY and CDR2 FYNNEI. This CDR3 reads CASSEERSRPQHF. CDR3 DNA: TGTGCCAGCAGTGAGGAGCGCTCGAGGCCCCAGCATTTT.

This sequence joins TRBV7-3 and TRBJ1-1; TRBD1 aligns across 9 bases. After removal of 0 bases from V and 2 bases from J, the junction contained 1 base not matched to a gene. The CDR3 covers 15 residues. Germline V CDR1 and CDR2: SGHTA, FQGTGA. CDR3 in amino acids: CASSLTTGGNTEAFF. The CDR3, as DNA: TGTGCCAGCAGCTTAACGACAGGGGGAAACACTGAAGCTTTCTTT.

The chain employs TRBV14 and TRBJ1-2, with D hard to call. The ends were cut back, 6 bases at V and 0 bases at J, with 17 bases in the middle. Per germline, CDR1 SGHDN and CDR2 FVKESK. CDR3 size: 16 residues. The CDR3 loop reads CASRPPRLLSNYGYTF. CDR3 nucleotide sequence: TGTGCCAGCAGGCCCCCGCGGCTACTATCTAACTATGGCTACACCTTC.

The chain carries TRBV5-1 and TRBJ2-2; 7 nucleotides match TRBD2. V dropped 4 bases and J dropped 0; count of bases not matched to a gene: 3. The CDR3 is 15 amino acids. In germline, CDR1 is SGHRS, CDR2 YFSETQ. The CDR3 sequence is CASSGRGSNTGELFF. CDR3 coding DNA: TGCGCCAGCAGCGGGCGGGGGTCGAACACCGGGGAGCTGTTTTTT.

This clone has only one observation. The V gene is TRBV2, the J gene TRBJ2-2; 12 positions agree with TRBD2. The V gene end was trimmed by 4 bases and the J gene end by 7 bases; junction bases not matched to a gene: 4. This CDR3 comprises 15 residues. Germline CDR1 SNHLY, CDR2 FYNNEI. CDR3 in amino acids: CASSGGLAGRGELFF. The CDR3 nucleotides read TGTGCCAGCAGTGGGGGACTAGCGGGTCGCGGGGAGCTGTTTTTT. The whole variable domain, filled in from reference TRBV2 and TRBJ2-2, reads EPEVTQTPSHQVTQMGQEVILRCVPISNHLYFYWYRQILGQKVEFLVSFYNNEISEKSEIFDDQFSVERPDGSNFTLKIRSTKLEDSAMYFCASSGGLAGRGELFFGEGSRLTVL.

Details on this clone: The junction and the germline gene differ at one end; a read error may be behind it. V is TRBV3-1 (or the pseudogene TRBV3-2) and J is TRBJ1-2, with 9 bases aligning to TRBD1. The length of the CDR3 is 13 residues. The germline V gene encodes CDR1 LGHDT and CDR2 YNNKEL (reference sequence). CDR3 amino acids: CASSQGRDRVSLF. As DNA, the CDR3 is TGTGCCAGCAGCCAGGGAAGGGACAGGGTATCCCTATTC.

In its sample, this clone was seen a few times. The chain has TRBV7-9 and TRBJ1-2, with TRBD1 matching over 9 bases. V shed 4 bases and J 6 bases; nucleotides not matched to a gene: 9. The length of the CDR3 is 15 residues. Germline loops: CDR1 SEHNR, CDR2 FQNEAQ (reference sequence). CDR3 region: CASSSSHRGLNGYTF. The CDR3 bases are TGTGCCAGCAGCTCCTCGCACAGGGGGCTGAATGGCTACACCTTC.

V gene TRBV28 combines with J gene TRBJ2-7, with 9 positions matching TRBD1. This CDR3 spans 15 amino acids. Trimming removed 6 bases from V and 6 bases from J; junction bases left unmatched: 12. Germline V gene sequence: CDR1 MDHEN, CDR2 SYDVKM. CDR3 protein: CASRSLDRGEGEQYV. CDR3 nucleotides: TGTGCCAGCAGGAGCCTCGACAGGGGGGAGGGCGAGCAGTACGTC.

The chain carries TRBV6-6 and TRBJ2-4; the match to TRBD1 covers 7 bases. This CDR3 has 16 amino acids. CDR1 is MNHNY and CDR2 is SVGAGI in the germline V gene (reference sequence). J gave up 6 bases and V 7 bases, and 15 bases lay outside the gene matches. The CDR3 sequence is CASTSWAGTARNIQYF. The CDR3 DNA sequence: TGTGCCAGCACCTCCTGGGCCGGGACAGCGAGAAACATTCAGTACTTC.

This clone appeared once. This chain connects TRBV19 to TRBJ1-2; TRBD1 might be the D (5 bases). Germline lookup yields CDR1 LNHDA and CDR2 SQIVND (reference sequence). Trimming shortened V by 3 bases and J by 4 bases, and 12 bases separated the two germline ends. The length of the CDR3 is 14 residues. The CDR3 protein is CASSMGWGPYGYTF. CDR3 coding DNA: TGTGCCAGTAGTATGGGGTGGGGCCCCTATGGCTACACCTTC.

CDR3 amino acids: CASRTPSEQFF. The CDR3 DNA is TGTGCCAGCCGGACACCCAGCGAGCAGTTCTTC. The genes are TRBV28 and TRBJ2-1; D may be TRBD1 (5 bases). The V end lost 8 bases, the J end lost 10 bases, and 12 bases lay between the germline ends. The CDR3 has 11 residues. Germline CDR1 MDHEN, CDR2 SYDVKM. Combining the CDR3 with reference TRBV28 and TRBJ2-1 gives the whole variable domain DVKVTQSSRYLVKRTGEKVFLECVQDMDHENMFWYRQDPGLGLRLIYFSYDVKMKEKGDIPEGYSVSREKKERFSLILESASTNQTSMYLCASRTPSEQFFGPGTRLTVL.

The chain joins TRBV5-4 to TRBJ1-6, with TRBD1 as a possible D gene (6 bases). Deletions cut 9 bases from V and 6 bases from J, with 19 bases between. Per the germline V gene, CDR1 is SGHNT and CDR2 is YYREEE (reference sequence). The CDR3 covers 15 residues. CDR3 sequence (DNA): TGTGCCACCCAGACAGGCGGGGGACCTAATTCACCCCTCCACTTT. It is translated as CATQTGGGPNSPLHF.

This clone has a single count. The gene calls are TRBV15 and TRBJ1-5, with D perhaps TRBD1 (5 bases). The CDR3 totals 14 residues. Germline-derived CDR1 and CDR2 are LNHNV and YYDKDF (reference sequence). V was shortened by 4 bases and J by 10 bases, with 17 bases between the two germline ends. The CDR3 coding sequence is TGTGCCACCAGCATGGGGGGGGAATATTCTCCCCAGCATTTT. Its protein product is CATSMGGEYSPQHF.

The chain uses TRBV7-6 and TRBJ2-5; D is uncertain. Trimming removed 1 base at V and 4 bases at J, with 7 bases between. The CDR3 consists of 13 residues. Germline V CDR1 and CDR2: SGHVS, FNYEAQ. This chain's CDR3 is CASSLVPGETQYF. The DNA of the CDR3 is TGTGCCAGCAGCTTAGTGCCCGGAGAGACCCAGTACTTC.

The V and J genes are TRBV6-6 and TRBJ2-5, with a weak D call TRBD1 (6 bases). Germline CDR1 MNHNY, CDR2 SVGAGI (reference sequence). Between the trimmed V and J ends, which lost 5 bases and 1 base, there was a span of 11 bases. The length of the CDR3 is 14 residues. The CDR3 loop is CASSPGQPQETQYF. For the CDR3, the DNA is TGTGCCAGCAGTCCGGGACAACCCCAAGAGACCCAGTACTTC.

The J gene is TRBJ1-1, the V gene TRBV29-1, with a possible D match to TRBD1 (5 bases). The V end was cut by 6 bases, the J end by 2 bases, with 13 bases between. Germline CDR1 reads SQVTM; CDR2 reads ANQGSEA. The CDR3 has 13 amino acids. The CDR3 is CSVGRGTNTEAFF. In DNA, the CDR3 is TGCAGCGTGGGTCGGGGGACCAACACTGAAGCTTTCTTT.

V usage is TRBV12-5 and J usage is TRBJ2-1; no reliable D call. The CDR3 has 15 residues. CDR1 is LGHNT and CDR2 is FRNRAP in the germline V gene. Trimming left V 1 base short and J 8 bases short, with 15 bases between. CDR3: CASGLGQGEFHEQFF. In DNA form, the CDR3 reads TGTGCTAGTGGTTTGGGCCAAGGAGAGTTTCATGAGCAGTTCTTC.

The chain employs TRBV6-5 and TRBJ1-2, with D maybe TRBD1 (6 bases). Trimming left V 4 bases short and J 4 bases short, with 13 bases between. The CDR3 has 14 amino acids. CDR1 MNHEY and CDR2 SVGAGI come from the germline V gene. The CDR3 sequence is CASSFVRGSYGYTF. The CDR3 coding sequence is TGTGCCAGCAGTTTCGTCAGGGGTAGCTATGGCTACACCTTC.

The chain is built from TRBV5-1 and TRBJ1-1, with 10 positions matching TRBD1. The CDR3 runs 13 residues. Germline V gene data show CDR1 as SGHRS and CDR2 as YFSETQ. After removal of 2 bases from V and 7 bases from J, the junction contained 2 bases not matched to a gene. CDR3 in DNA: TGCGCCAGCAGCTTTGGACAGGGGGGTGAAGCTTTCTTT. It codes for CASSFGQGGEAFF.

The chain is built from TRBV4-3 and TRBJ2-3; no firm D call. Germline V gives CDR1 LGHNA, CDR2 YSLEER. The V gene lost 2 bases and the J gene lost 0 bases, with 9 bases spanning the gap. CDR3 length: 15 amino acids. The CDR3 is CASSQSLASTDTQYF. CDR3 coding DNA: TGCGCCAGCAGCCAATCCCTGGCTAGCACAGATACGCAGTATTTT.

The V call is TRBV27, the J call TRBJ2-5; 10 bases map to TRBD2. The junction had 11 bases not matched to a gene; V was cut back by 3 bases and J by 4 bases. This CDR3 has 17 residues. From germline, CDR1 is MNHEY and CDR2 SMNVEV (reference sequence). This CDR3 reads CASSFRSGGTVRETQYF. In nucleotides, the CDR3 is TGTGCCAGCAGTTTCCGTAGCGGGGGGACCGTTCGAGAGACCCAGTACTTC.

V gene TRBV2 combines with J gene TRBJ2-1; the D gene is possibly TRBD2 (6 bases). Germline lookup yields CDR1 SNHLY and CDR2 FYNNEI. This CDR3 spans 12 amino acids. Trimming left V 6 bases short and J 8 bases short, with 11 bases between. For the CDR3, the DNA is TGTGCCAGCAGGGGGGGTCCCTATGAGCAGTTCTTC. Its translation is CASRGGPYEQFF.

The gene calls are TRBV15 and TRBJ1-5, with a weak D call TRBD1 (5 bases). The CDR3 has 17 amino acids. The germline V gene encodes CDR1 LNHNV and CDR2 YYDKDF (reference sequence). The V end was cut by 2 bases, the J end by 6 bases, with 20 bases between. CDR3 sequence: CATSRKVGSAGGQPQHF. The CDR3 DNA reads TGTGCCACCAGCAGAAAGGTGGGTTCAGCGGGGGGTCAGCCCCAGCATTTT.

The count of this clone is one. The chain carries TRBV10-3 and TRBJ1-2; 7 nucleotides line up with TRBD1. The length of the CDR3 is 12 residues. The V segment lost 11 bases and the J segment 5 bases; nucleotides outside the gene matches: 8. The germline CDR1 and CDR2 sequences are ENHRY and SYGVKD. CDR3: CAVGQRDYGYTF. The DNA of the CDR3 is TGTGCCGTGGGACAGAGGGATTATGGCTACACCTTC.

The chain combines TRBV6-2 or TRBV6-3 with TRBJ1-5, with 7 bases lining up with TRBD1. Germline V gene sequence: CDR1 MNHEY, CDR2 SVGEGT. CDR3 length: 14 residues. Trimming cost V 4 bases and J 3 bases; bases outside gene matches: 3. This chain's CDR3 is CASSLGQINQPQHF. CDR3 sequence (DNA): TGTGCCAGCAGTTTGGGACAGATCAATCAGCCCCAGCATTTT.

The chain has TRBV9 and TRBJ2-1; D remains unclear. The CDR3 totals 16 residues. The V gene's germline CDR1 is SGDLS and CDR2 YYNGEE. The V gene lost 0 bases and the J gene lost 4 bases, with 14 bases spanning the gap. This CDR3 reads CASSVDWAAPYNEQFF. Here the CDR3 DNA reads TGTGCCAGCAGCGTAGATTGGGCCGCTCCGTACAATGAGCAGTTCTTC.